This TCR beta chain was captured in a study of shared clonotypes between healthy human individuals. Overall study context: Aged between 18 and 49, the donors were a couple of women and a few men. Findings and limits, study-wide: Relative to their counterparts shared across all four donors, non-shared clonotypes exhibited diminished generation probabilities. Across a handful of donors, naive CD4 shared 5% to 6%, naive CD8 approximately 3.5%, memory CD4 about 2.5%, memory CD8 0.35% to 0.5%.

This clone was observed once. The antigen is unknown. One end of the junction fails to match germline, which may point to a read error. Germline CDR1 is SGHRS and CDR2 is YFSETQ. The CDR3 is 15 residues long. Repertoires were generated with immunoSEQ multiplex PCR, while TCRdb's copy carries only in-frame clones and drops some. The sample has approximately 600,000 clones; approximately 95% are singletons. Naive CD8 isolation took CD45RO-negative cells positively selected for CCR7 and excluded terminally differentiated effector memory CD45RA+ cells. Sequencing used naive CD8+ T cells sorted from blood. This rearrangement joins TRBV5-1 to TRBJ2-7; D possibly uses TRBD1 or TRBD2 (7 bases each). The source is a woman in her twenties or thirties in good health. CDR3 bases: TGCGCCCGCCAGGGGGGGGACTCCGGGACATCTCGTGTGGACTTC. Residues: CARQGGDSGTSRVDF.